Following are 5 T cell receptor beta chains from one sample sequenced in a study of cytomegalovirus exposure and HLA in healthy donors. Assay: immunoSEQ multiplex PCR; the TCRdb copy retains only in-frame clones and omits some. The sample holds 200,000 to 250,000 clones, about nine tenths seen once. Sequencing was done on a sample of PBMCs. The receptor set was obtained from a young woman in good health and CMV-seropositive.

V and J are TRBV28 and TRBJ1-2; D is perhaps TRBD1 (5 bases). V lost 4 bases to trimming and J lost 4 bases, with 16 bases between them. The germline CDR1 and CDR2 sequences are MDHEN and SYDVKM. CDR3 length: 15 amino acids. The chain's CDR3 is CASSSRSPDSYGYTF. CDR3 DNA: TGTGCCAGCAGTTCTCGCTCCCCAGACAGCTATGGCTACACCTTC.

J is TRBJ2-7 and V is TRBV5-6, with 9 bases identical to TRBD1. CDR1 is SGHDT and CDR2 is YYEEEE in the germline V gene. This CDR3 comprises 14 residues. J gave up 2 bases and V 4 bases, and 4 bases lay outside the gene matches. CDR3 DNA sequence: TGTGCCAGCAGCCCCGGGACAGGGACCTACGAGCAGTACTTC. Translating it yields CASSPGTGTYEQYF.

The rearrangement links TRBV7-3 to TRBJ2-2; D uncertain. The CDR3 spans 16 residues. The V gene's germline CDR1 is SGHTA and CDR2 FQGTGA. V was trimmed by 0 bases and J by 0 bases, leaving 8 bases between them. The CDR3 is CASSLTQYTNTGELFF. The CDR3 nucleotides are TGTGCCAGCAGCTTAACGCAGTACACGAACACCGGGGAGCTGTTTTTT. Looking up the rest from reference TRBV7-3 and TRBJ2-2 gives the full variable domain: GAGVSQTPSNKVTEKGKYVELRCDPISGHTALYWYRQSLGQGPEFLIYFQGTGAADDSGLPNDRFFAVRPEGSVSTLKIQRTERGDSAVYLCASSLTQYTNTGELFFGEGSRLTVL.

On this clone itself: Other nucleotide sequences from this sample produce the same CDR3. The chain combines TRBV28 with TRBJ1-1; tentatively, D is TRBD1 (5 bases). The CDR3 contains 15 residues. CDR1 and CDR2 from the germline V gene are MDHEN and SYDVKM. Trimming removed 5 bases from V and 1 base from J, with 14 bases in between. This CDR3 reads CASSNTGTANTEAFF. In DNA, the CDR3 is TGTGCCAGCAGTAACACCGGGACTGCGAACACTGAAGCTTTCTTT.

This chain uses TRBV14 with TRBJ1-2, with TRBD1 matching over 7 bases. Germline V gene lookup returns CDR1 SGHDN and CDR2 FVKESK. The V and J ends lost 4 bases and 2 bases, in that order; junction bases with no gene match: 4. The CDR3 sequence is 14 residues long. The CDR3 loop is CASSPGTANYGYTF. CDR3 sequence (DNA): TGTGCCAGCAGCCCCGGGACAGCGAACTATGGCTACACCTTC.